Included here is one T cell receptor beta chain sequence, with context. Assignment of participants to cohorts was predicated upon participant-reported clinical history. Donors in Cohort 3 who had recovered were those with two negative PCRs, healthcare professional clearance, or resolution of their symptoms. These data come from a study of blood T cell repertoires in COVID-19. TCRdb's table, derived via immunoSEQ multiplex PCR, lists solely in-frame clones and lacks some. The sample has hundreds of thousands of clones, roughly 85% seen once. This clonotype was obtained from a young man who had recovered from COVID-19. The sequencing sample was made of PBMCs or T cells enriched from blood (not recorded which).

The CDR3 DNA sequence: TGTGCCAGCAGCGGACTTGATGGACGGAAGGGCAACTATGGCTACACCTTC. It yields the protein CASSGLDGRKGNYGYTF. The rearrangement uses TRBV5-5 and TRBJ1-2; D is unresolved. Germline V CDR1 and CDR2: SGHKS, YYEKEE (reference sequence). This CDR3 region has 17 residues. V shed 4 bases and J shed 2 bases, with 21 bases lying between them.